Each of the 17 T cell receptor beta chains below was sequenced from the same sample in a study of cytomegalovirus exposure and HLA in healthy donors. Primers: 60 Vbeta forward and 13 Jbeta reverse. The protocol was immunoSEQ multiplex PCR, while the TCRdb copy is restricted to in-frame clones and leaves out a portion. In the table there are around 150,000 clones, 75% of which are singletons. Sequencing input: PBMCs. Receptors originate from a woman aged 40 to 50 in good health and CMV-seropositive.

The gene calls are TRBV28 and TRBJ2-7; 7 nucleotides agree with TRBD2. Germline CDR1 is MDHEN and CDR2 is SYDVKM. This CDR3 spans 14 amino acids. V lost 2 bases and J lost 2; bases outside the gene matches: 3. CDR3 loop: CASSLGGRAYEQYF. In DNA, the CDR3 is TGTGCCAGCAGTTTAGGAGGGAGGGCCTACGAGCAGTACTTC. Variable domain in full (rest from reference TRBV28 and TRBJ2-7): DVKVTQSSRYLVKRTGEKVFLECVQDMDHENMFWYRQDPGLGLRLIYFSYDVKMKEKGDIPEGYSVSREKKERFSLILESASTNQTSMYLCASSLGGRAYEQYFGPGTRLTVT.

This clone was seen more than once but under ten times. This sequence joins TRBV28 and TRBJ2-5; possibly TRBD2 for D (5 bases). The end of the DNA fits TRBJ2-7 better, so the J call may be wrong. The CDR3 has 16 amino acids. Germline CDR1 is MDHEN and CDR2 is SYDVKM. The CDR3 DNA reads TGTGCCAGCAGTTTAAGTCCTCGGGGTTACTCCTACGAGCAGTACTTC. This translates into CASSLSPRGYSYEQYF.

This clone has more than one count but fewer than ten. The rearrangement uses TRBV6-1 and TRBJ2-5; the match to TRBD1 covers 8 bases. CDR1 and CDR2 (germline): MNHNS, SASEGT. The CDR3 totals 14 residues. V shed 1 base and J 5 bases; nucleotides not matched to a gene: 3. The CDR3 reads CASSEGTGRETQYF. The CDR3 DNA reads as TGTGCCAGCAGTGAAGGGACAGGGAGGGAGACCCAGTACTTC.

The gene calls are TRBV28 and TRBJ2-1; weak D call: TRBD2 (5 bases). CDR1 MDHEN and CDR2 SYDVKM come from the germline V gene. V lost 11 bases and J lost 0, with 14 bases in between. The CDR3 loop spans 14 amino acids. The CDR3 nucleotides are TGTGCCGGCCGCCGAGGAGGCTCCTACAATGAGCAGTTCTTC. Its translation is CAGRRGGSYNEQFF.

This sequence joins TRBV19 and TRBJ2-7; 9 positions agree with TRBD2. Looked up from germline, CDR1 is LNHDA and CDR2 is SQIVND (reference sequence). CDR3 length: 16 amino acids. After removal of 3 bases from V and 0 bases from J, the junction contained 6 bases not matched to a gene. The CDR3 DNA reads as TGTGCCAGTAGTATCCGTGGTAGCGGGAGCTCCTACGAGCAGTACTTC. Translation gives CASSIRGSGSSYEQYF.

The chain uses TRBV4-1 and TRBJ2-1, with 7 nucleotides matching TRBD2. The germline V gene has CDR1 MGHRA and CDR2 YSYEKL. The V gene end was trimmed by 2 bases and the J gene end by 10 bases; junction bases not matched to a gene: 14. The CDR3 runs 16 residues. The CDR3 DNA follows: TGCGCCAGCAGCCAAACTGTCGGCGGGAGCCTACCCGAGCAGTTCTTC. Translating gives CASSQTVGGSLPEQFF.

CDR3 in DNA: TGCGCCAGCAGCTTATCCCCCGGGGGGGATGAAAAACTGTTTTTT. Amino acids: CASSLSPGGDEKLFF. The rearrangement uses TRBV5-1 and TRBJ1-4, with D possibly matching TRBD1 (5 bases). Trimming shortened V by 2 bases and J by 6 bases, and 14 bases separated the two germline ends. CDR3 length: 15 residues. Looked up from germline, CDR1 is SGHRS and CDR2 is YFSETQ.

The table lists this clone with a few counts. The gene calls are TRBV20-1 and TRBJ1-1; D may be TRBD1 (6 bases). The CDR3 contains 11 residues. V was pared by 2 bases and J by 8 bases, with 9 bases between. Per the germline V gene, CDR1 is DFQATT and CDR2 is SNEGSKA (reference sequence). CDR3 nucleotides: TGCAGTGCTAGACACGACAGGGAAGCTTTCTTT. Protein product: CSARHDREAFF.

CDR3 sequence (DNA): TGTGCCAGCAGCAAAAGGGCGAGGGAACCCGGGACTAGCGGGAGTCTGACCGGGGAGCTGTTTTTT. Translation: CASSKRAREPGTSGSLTGELFF. The chain joins TRBV21-1 to TRBJ2-2; TRBD2 is the table's D call and was not checked against the DNA. TRBV21-1 is a known pseudogene. CDR3 size: 22 residues.

On this clone: Other DNA sequences from this sample encode an identical CDR3 as well. V usage is TRBV5-1 and J usage is TRBJ2-3, with a tentative D call TRBD2 (5 bases). Germline CDR1 SGHRS, CDR2 YFSETQ. The CDR3 spans 14 residues. Trimming cost V 1 base and J 1 base, with 7 bases left between them. This CDR3 reads CASSLSGGTDTQYF. CDR3 bases: TGCGCCAGCAGCTTGTCCGGGGGCACAGATACGCAGTATTTT.

This clone was picked up one time. J is TRBJ1-6 and V is TRBV5-4; D is possibly TRBD1 (5 bases). CDR3 length equals 17 residues. With 5 bases removed from V and 1 base from J, the gap between germline ends came to 16 bases. In germline, CDR1 is SGHNT, CDR2 YYREEE (reference sequence). CDR3 coding DNA: TGTGCCAGCAGTCAAGGGGCAGGGCAATCCTATAATTCACCCCTCCACTTT. Amino acids: CASSQGAGQSYNSPLHF.

The V gene is TRBV25-1, the J gene TRBJ2-3, with TRBD1 as a possible D gene (6 bases). The ends were cut back, 4 bases at V and 3 bases at J, with 17 bases in the middle. The CDR3 consists of 16 residues. CDR1 is MGHDK and CDR2 is SYGVNS in the germline V gene. Here the CDR3 reads CASSAPTGLTTDTQYF. The CDR3 DNA reads as TGTGCCAGCAGTGCTCCGACAGGACTGACGACAGATACGCAGTATTTT.

The count of this clone is one. The chain is built from TRBV27 and TRBJ1-5, with D hard to call. The CDR3 is made up of 14 amino acids. Germline-derived CDR1 and CDR2 are MNHEY and SMNVEV (reference sequence). V gave up 3 bases and J gave up 4 bases, with 10 bases separating them. In nucleotides, the CDR3 is TGTGCCAGCAGTTTTCGGGGAGGAAATCAGCCCCAGCATTTT. Amino acids: CASSFRGGNQPQHF.

This clone appeared a few times. The J gene is TRBJ2-2, the V gene TRBV7-3; D gene ambiguous. CDR3 size: 16 residues. Deletions cut 4 bases from V and 3 bases from J, with 15 bases between. The germline CDR1 and CDR2 sequences are SGHTA and FQGTGA. The CDR3 sequence is CASSSVEARDTGELFF. The CDR3 nucleotides are TGTGCCAGCAGCTCGGTCGAAGCACGGGACACCGGGGAGCTGTTTTTT.

This clone was detected only a few times. The chain couples TRBV19 to TRBJ2-2, with 8 bases lining up with TRBD1. The CDR3 consists of 13 residues. J was trimmed by 6 bases and V by 7 bases; bases with no gene match: 4. Germline CDR1 reads LNHDA; CDR2 reads SQIVND (reference sequence). DNA for the CDR3: TGTGCCAGTACCCGACAGGGGCCCGGGGAGCTGTTTTTT. Its translation is CASTRQGPGELFF.

The genes are TRBV6-5 and TRBJ2-7, with D tentatively TRBD2 (5 bases). Germline V CDR1 and CDR2: MNHEY, SVGAGI. The CDR3 has 15 amino acids. V gave up 5 bases and J gave up 7 bases, with 21 bases separating them. The DNA for the CDR3 is TGTGCCAGCAGTCGGCCGGGATTCTCTTCTGGTGAGCAGTACTTC. Its translation is CASSRPGFSSGEQYF.

This rearrangement joins TRBV6-4 to TRBJ1-1; tentative D call: TRBD1 (6 bases). The V gene's germline CDR1 is MRHNA and CDR2 SNTAGT. Trimming removed 6 bases at V and 2 bases at J, with 16 bases between. This CDR3 is 15 amino acids long. CDR3 region: CASRERTDINTEAFF. The CDR3 DNA reads as TGTGCCAGCAGAGAAAGGACAGATATTAACACTGAAGCTTTCTTT.